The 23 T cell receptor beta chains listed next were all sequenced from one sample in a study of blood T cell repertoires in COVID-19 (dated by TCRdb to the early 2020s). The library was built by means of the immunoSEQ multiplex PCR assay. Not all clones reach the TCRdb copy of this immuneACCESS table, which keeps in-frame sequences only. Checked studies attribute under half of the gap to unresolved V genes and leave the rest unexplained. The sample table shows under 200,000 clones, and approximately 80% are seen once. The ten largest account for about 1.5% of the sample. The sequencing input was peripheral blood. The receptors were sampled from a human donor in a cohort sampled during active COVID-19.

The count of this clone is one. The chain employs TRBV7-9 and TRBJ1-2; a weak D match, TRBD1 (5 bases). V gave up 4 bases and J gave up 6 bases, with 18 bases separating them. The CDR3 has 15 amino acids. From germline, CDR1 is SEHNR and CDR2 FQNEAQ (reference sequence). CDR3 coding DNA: TGTGCCAGCAGCTCCTTCATGGCGGGGGTCGATGGCTACACCTTC. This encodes CASSSFMAGVDGYTF.

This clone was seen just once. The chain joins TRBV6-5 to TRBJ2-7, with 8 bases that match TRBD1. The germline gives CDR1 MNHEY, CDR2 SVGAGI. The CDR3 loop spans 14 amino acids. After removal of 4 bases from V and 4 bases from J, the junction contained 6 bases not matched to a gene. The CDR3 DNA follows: TGTGCCAGCAGTTCACGACAGGGGCTATACGAGCAGTACTTC. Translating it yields CASSSRQGLYEQYF.

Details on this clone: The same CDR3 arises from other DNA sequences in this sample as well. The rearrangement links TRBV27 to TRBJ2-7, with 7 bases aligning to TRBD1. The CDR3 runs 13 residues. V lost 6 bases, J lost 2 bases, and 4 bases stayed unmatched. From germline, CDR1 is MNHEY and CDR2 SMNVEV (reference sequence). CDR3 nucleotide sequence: TGTGCCAGCAGCCTAACAGGGGCCTACGAGCAGTACTTC. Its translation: CASSLTGAYEQYF.

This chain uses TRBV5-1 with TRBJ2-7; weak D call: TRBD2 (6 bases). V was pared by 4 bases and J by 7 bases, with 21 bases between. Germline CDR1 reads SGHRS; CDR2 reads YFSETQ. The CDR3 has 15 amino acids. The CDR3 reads CASSPAVKGLSEQYF. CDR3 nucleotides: TGCGCCAGCAGCCCCGCGGTAAAGGGACTTAGTGAGCAGTACTTC. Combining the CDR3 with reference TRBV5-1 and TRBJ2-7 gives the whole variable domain KAGVTQTPRYLIKTRGQQVTLSCSPISGHRSVSWYQQTPGQGLQFLFEYFSETQRNKGNFPGRFSGRQFSNSRSEMNVSTLELGDSALYLCASSPAVKGLSEQYFGPGTRLTVT.

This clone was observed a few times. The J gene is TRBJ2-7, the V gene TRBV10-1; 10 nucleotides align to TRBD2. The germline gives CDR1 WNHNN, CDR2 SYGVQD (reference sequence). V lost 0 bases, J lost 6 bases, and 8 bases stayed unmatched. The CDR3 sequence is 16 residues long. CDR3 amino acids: CASSESASGGLLEQYF. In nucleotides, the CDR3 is TGCGCCAGCAGTGAGTCGGCTAGCGGGGGTCTCCTCGAGCAGTACTTC.

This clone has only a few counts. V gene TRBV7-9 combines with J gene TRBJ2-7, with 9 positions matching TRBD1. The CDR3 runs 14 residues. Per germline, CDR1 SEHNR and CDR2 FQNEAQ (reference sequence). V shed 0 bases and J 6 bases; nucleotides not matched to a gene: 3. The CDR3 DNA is TGTGCCAGCAGCTTAGCCCCGACAGGGGGCGAGCAGTACTTC. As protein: CASSLAPTGGEQYF. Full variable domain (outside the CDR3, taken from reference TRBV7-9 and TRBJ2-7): DTGVSQNPRHKITKRGQNVTFRCDPISEHNRLYWYRQTLGQGPEFLTYFQNEAQLEKSRLLSDRFSAERPKGSFSTLEIQRTEQGDSAMYLCASSLAPTGGEQYFGPGTRLTVT.

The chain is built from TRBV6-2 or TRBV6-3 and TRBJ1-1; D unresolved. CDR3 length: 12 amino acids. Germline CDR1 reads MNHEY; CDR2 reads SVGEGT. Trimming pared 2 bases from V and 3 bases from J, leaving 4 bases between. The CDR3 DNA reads TGTGCCAGCAGTTACCCCGACACTGAAGCTTTCTTT. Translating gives CASSYPDTEAFF.

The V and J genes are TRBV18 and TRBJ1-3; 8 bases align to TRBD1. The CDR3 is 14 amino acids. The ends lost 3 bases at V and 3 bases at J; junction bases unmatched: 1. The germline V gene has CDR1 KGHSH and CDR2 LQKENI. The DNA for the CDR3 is TGTGCCAGCTCACCGACAGGGGATGGAAACACCATATATTTT. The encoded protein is CASSPTGDGNTIYF.

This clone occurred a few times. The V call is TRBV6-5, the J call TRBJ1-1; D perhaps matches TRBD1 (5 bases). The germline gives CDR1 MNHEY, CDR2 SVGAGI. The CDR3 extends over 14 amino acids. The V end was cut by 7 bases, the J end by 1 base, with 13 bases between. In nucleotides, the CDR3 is TGTGCCAGCACCTACCGAACAGGGAACACTGAAGCTTTCTTT. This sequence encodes CASTYRTGNTEAFF.

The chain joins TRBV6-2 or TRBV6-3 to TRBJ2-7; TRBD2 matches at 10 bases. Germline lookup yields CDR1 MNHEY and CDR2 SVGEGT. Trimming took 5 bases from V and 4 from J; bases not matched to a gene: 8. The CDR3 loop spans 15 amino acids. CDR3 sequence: CASSTLAGVRYEQYF. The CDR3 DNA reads TGTGCCAGCAGTACCCTAGCGGGAGTAAGGTACGAGCAGTACTTC.

The CDR3 region has the DNA TGTGCCAGCAGCCAAGAATCCAGGAAAGACACTGAAGCTTTCTTT. Protein: CASSQESRKDTEAFF. V usage is TRBV3-1 (or the pseudogene TRBV3-2) and J usage is TRBJ1-1; D remains unclear. Per germline, CDR1 LGHDT and CDR2 YNNKEL (reference sequence). The length of the CDR3 is 15 residues. Deletions cut 0 bases from V and 3 bases from J, with 11 bases between.

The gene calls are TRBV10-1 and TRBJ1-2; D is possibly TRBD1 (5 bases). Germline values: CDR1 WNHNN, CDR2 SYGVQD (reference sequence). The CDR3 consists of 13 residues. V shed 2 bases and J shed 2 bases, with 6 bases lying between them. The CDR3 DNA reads TGCGCCAGCAGTGAGGGGGGGAACTATGGCTACACCTTC. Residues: CASSEGGNYGYTF.

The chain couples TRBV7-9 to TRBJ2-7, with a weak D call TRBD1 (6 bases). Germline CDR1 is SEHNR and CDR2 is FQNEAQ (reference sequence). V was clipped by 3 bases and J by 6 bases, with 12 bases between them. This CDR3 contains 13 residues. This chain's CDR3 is CASSFTGTGEQYF. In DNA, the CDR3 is TGTGCCAGCAGCTTTACAGGGACGGGCGAGCAGTACTTC.

The CDR3 region has the DNA TGTGCCAGCAGCCGCGGGACAGGGAATCAGCCCCAGCATTTT. This gives the protein CASSRGTGNQPQHF. The rearrangement links TRBV7-9 to TRBJ1-5, with 9 bases lining up with TRBD1. Germline loops: CDR1 SEHNR, CDR2 FQNEAQ (reference sequence). The V and J ends lost 5 bases and 4 bases, in that order; junction bases with no gene match: 3. The CDR3 extends over 14 amino acids.

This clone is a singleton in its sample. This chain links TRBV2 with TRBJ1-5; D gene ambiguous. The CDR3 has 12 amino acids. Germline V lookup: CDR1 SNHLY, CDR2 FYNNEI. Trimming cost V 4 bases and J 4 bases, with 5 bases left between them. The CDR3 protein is CASSAGNQPQHF. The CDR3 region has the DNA TGTGCCAGCAGTGCCGGGAATCAGCCCCAGCATTTT.

The CDR3, as DNA: TGTGCCAGCAGCCCCCAGCGCCCCACAGATACGCAGTATTTT. This sequence encodes CASSPQRPTDTQYF. The gene calls are TRBV7-3 and TRBJ2-3; D call uncertain. Germline lookup yields CDR1 SGHTA and CDR2 FQGTGA. V dropped 5 bases and J dropped 2 bases, with 11 bases sitting between them. The length of the CDR3 is 14 residues.

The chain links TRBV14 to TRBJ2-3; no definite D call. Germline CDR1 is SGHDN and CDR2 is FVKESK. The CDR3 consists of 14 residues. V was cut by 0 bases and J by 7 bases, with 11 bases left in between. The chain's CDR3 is CASSQDRASYTQYF. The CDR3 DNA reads TGTGCCAGCAGCCAAGATCGAGCCTCTTATACGCAGTATTTT. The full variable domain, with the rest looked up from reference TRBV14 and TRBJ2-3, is EAGVTQFPSHSVIEKGQTVTLRCDPISGHDNLYWYRRVMGKEIKFLLHFVKESKQDESGMPNNRFLAERTGGTYSTLKVQPAELEDSGVYFCASSQDRASYTQYFGPGTRLTVL.

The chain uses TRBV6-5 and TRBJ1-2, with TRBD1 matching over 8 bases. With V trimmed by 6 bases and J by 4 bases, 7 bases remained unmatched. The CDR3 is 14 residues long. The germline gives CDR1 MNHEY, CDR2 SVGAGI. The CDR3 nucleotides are TGTGCCAGCAGCCGGACAGGGACTTCCTATGGCTACACCTTC. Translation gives CASSRTGTSYGYTF.

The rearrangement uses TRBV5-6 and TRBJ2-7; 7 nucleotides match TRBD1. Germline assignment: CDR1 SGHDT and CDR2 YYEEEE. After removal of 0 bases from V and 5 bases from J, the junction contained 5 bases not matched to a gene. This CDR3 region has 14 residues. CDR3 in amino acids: CASSLDRGLDEQYF. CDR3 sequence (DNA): TGTGCCAGCAGCTTGGACAGGGGCCTCGACGAGCAGTACTTC. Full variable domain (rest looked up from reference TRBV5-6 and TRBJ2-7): DAGVTQSPTHLIKTRGQQVTLRCSPKSGHDTVSWYQQALGQGPQFIFQYYEEEERQRGNFPDRFSGHQFPNYSSELNVNALLLGDSALYLCASSLDRGLDEQYFGPGTRLTVT.

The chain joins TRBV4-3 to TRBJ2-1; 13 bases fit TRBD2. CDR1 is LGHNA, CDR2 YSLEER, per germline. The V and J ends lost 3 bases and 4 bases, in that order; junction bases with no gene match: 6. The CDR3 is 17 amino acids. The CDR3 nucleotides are TGCGCCAGCAGCCAGGGACTAGCGGGACAAAGTTACAATGAGCAGTTCTTC. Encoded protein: CASSQGLAGQSYNEQFF.

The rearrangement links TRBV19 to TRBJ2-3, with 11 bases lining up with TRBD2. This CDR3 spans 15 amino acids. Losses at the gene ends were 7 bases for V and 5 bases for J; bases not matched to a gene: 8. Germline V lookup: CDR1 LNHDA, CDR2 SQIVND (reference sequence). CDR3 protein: CASNLSGGAKDTQYF. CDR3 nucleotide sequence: TGTGCCAGTAACCTTAGCGGGGGGGCCAAAGATACGCAGTATTTT.

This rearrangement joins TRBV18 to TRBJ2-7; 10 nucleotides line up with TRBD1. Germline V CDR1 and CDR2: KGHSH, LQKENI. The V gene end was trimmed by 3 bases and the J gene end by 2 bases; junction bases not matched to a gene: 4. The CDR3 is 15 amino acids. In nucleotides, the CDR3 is TGTGCCAGCTCACCCCTAGGGACAGGGGCCTACGAGCAGTACTTC. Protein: CASSPLGTGAYEQYF. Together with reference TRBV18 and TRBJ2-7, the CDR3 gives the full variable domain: NAGVMQNPRHLVRRRGQEARLRCSPMKGHSHVYWYRQLPEEGLKFMVYLQKENIIDESGMPKERFSAEFPKEGPSILRIQQVVRGDSAAYFCASSPLGTGAYEQYFGPGTRLTVT.

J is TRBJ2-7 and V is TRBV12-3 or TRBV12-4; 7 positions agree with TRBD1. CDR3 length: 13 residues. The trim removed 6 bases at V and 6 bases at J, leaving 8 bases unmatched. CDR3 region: CASSPDRYLEQYF. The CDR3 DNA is TGTGCCAGCAGCCCGGACAGGTATCTCGAGCAGTACTTC.